These 8 T cell receptor beta chains came from one sample sequenced in a study of OX40 agonist ivuxolimab in advanced cancers. Clones were sequenced by immunoSEQ multiplex PCR, and TCRdb holds only the in-frame ones, with some missing. Among around 92,000 clones listed, 90% to 95% were seen once. Sample: CD4+ or CD8+ T cells sorted from blood, taken in a trial of the OX40 agonist ivuxolimab. These TCRs come from an adult with an advanced solid tumor such as melanoma, head and neck, liver or kidney cancer.

The chain couples TRBV28 to TRBJ2-1, with TRBD2 matching 7 bases. CDR3 length equals 13 residues. The junction had 9 bases not matched to a gene; V was cut back by 3 bases and J by 13 bases. In germline, CDR1 is MDHEN, CDR2 SYDVKM. The CDR3 DNA sequence: TGTGCCAGCAGTTTGTTGGAGGGGAGGGAACAGTTCTTC. Encoded protein: CASSLLEGREQFF.

The gene calls are TRBV6-1 and TRBJ1-6, with 8 bases fitting TRBD1. Trimming took 4 bases from V and 7 from J; bases not matched to a gene: 9. The CDR3 totals 16 residues. Germline values: CDR1 MNHNS, CDR2 SASEGT. CDR3 amino acids: CASSVRAGGLNSPLHF. In DNA, the CDR3 is TGTGCCAGCAGTGTGAGGGCAGGGGGCTTGAATTCACCCCTCCACTTT.

The V and J genes are TRBV29-1 and TRBJ2-1, with 9 nucleotides matching TRBD1. Germline loops: CDR1 SQVTM, CDR2 ANQGSEA. The junction had 7 bases not matched to a gene; V was cut back by 7 bases and J by 0 bases. This CDR3 comprises 15 residues. The CDR3 protein is CSDGGQGISYNEQFF. Written as DNA, the CDR3 is TGCAGCGACGGGGGACAGGGAATCTCCTACAATGAGCAGTTCTTC.

The chain joins TRBV2 to TRBJ1-5, with D hard to call. The CDR3 consists of 15 residues. The V end was cut by 4 bases, the J end by 5 bases, with 15 bases between. Germline V gives CDR1 SNHLY, CDR2 FYNNEI. The CDR3 reads CASSGGFARHQPQHF. The CDR3 coding sequence is TGTGCCAGCAGTGGGGGATTCGCTCGTCATCAGCCCCAGCATTTT.

This clone is a singleton in its sample. The chain is built from TRBV30 and TRBJ1-3; D remains ambiguous. CDR1 is GTSNPN and CDR2 is SVGIG in the germline V gene (reference sequence). Between the trimmed V and J ends, which lost 0 bases and 3 bases, there was a span of 18 bases. This CDR3 region has 17 residues. This CDR3 reads CAWSVLSGRPLGNTIYF. The CDR3 DNA reads as TGTGCCTGGAGTGTACTAAGTGGACGGCCGCTTGGAAACACCATATATTTT.

The V gene is TRBV4-2, the J gene TRBJ2-1, with 7 bases matching TRBD1. Germline values: CDR1 LGHNA, CDR2 YNFKEQ. The ends lost 0 bases at V and 8 bases at J; junction bases unmatched: 7. The CDR3 extends over 15 amino acids. CDR3 coding DNA: TGTGCCAGCAGCCAAGATATGCGGACAGGCCATGAGCAGTTCTTC. It yields the protein CASSQDMRTGHEQFF.

The chain couples TRBV30 to TRBJ2-7; TRBD2 agrees at 7 bases. This CDR3 is 14 amino acids long. From germline, CDR1 is GTSNPN and CDR2 SVGIG (reference sequence). V lost 2 bases to trimming and J lost 0 bases; unmatched junction nucleotides: 4. In DNA form, the CDR3 reads TGTGCCTGGAGTTGGGGGGGGACCTCCTACGAGCAGTACTTC. Its translation: CAWSWGGTSYEQYF.

This clone came up once. V gene TRBV6-6 combines with J gene TRBJ2-1, with D tentatively TRBD1 or TRBD2 (5 bases each). Germline V gene lookup returns CDR1 MNHNY and CDR2 SVGAGI (reference sequence). V was trimmed by 4 bases and J by 7 bases, leaving 14 bases between them. The CDR3 is 14 amino acids. This CDR3 is CASSWNPGGNEQFF. CDR3 bases: TGTGCCAGCAGTTGGAACCCTGGGGGAAATGAGCAGTTCTTC.